The 25 T cell receptor beta chains below all came from one sample that was sequenced in a study of cytomegalovirus exposure and HLA in healthy donors. The primer mix had 60 Vbeta and 13 Jbeta primers. Sequenced by immunoSEQ multiplex PCR; TCRdb stores in-frame clones only, minus some. The sample yields over 150,000 clones, 65% to 85% seen once. The sequencing sample was made of PBMCs. The receptor source for this set is a middle-aged woman in good health and CMV-seropositive.

This sequence joins TRBV28 and TRBJ2-3, with TRBD2 matching over 11 bases. Germline values: CDR1 MDHEN, CDR2 SYDVKM. The V segment lost 5 bases and the J segment 14 bases; nucleotides outside the gene matches: 15. The CDR3 is 15 amino acids. The CDR3 DNA is TGTGCCAGCAGTGATTCCGGGACTAGCGGTAGAGGGGGGTATTTT. Translation: CASSDSGTSGRGGYF.

This clone was detected a few times. The chain is built from TRBV5-6 and TRBJ2-1; TRBD2 might be the D (6 bases). This CDR3 is 15 amino acids long. The germline gives CDR1 SGHDT, CDR2 YYEEEE. V gave up 0 bases and J gave up 5 bases, with 12 bases separating them. CDR3 DNA: TGTGCCAGCAGCTTGGGGATCCCTAGCGACAATGAGCAGTTCTTC. The encoded protein is CASSLGIPSDNEQFF.

The gene calls are TRBV5-8 and TRBJ2-3; the match to TRBD2 covers 9 bases. The germline V gene has CDR1 SGHTS and CDR2 YDEGEE. This CDR3 contains 15 residues. Trimming took 1 base from V and 7 from J; bases not matched to a gene: 7. CDR3 nucleotides: TGTGCCAGCAGCTTGTGGCGGGGGGGCGGGAATACGCAGTATTTT. Its protein is CASSLWRGGGNTQYF.

The chain recombines TRBV7-2 with TRBJ2-3; D not certain. V was trimmed by 5 bases and J by 7 bases, leaving 13 bases between them. The length of the CDR3 is 13 residues. The germline CDR1 and CDR2 sequences are SGHTA and FQGNSA. The CDR3 sequence: CASSPAGFNTQYF. The DNA of the CDR3 is TGTGCCAGCAGCCCGGCAGGATTTAATACGCAGTATTTT.

This clone was detected once. The genes are TRBV2 and TRBJ2-2; D may be TRBD2 (5 bases). The germline CDR1 and CDR2 sequences are SNHLY and FYNNEI. The length of the CDR3 is 14 residues. Trimming shortened V by 2 bases and J by 2 bases, and 6 bases separated the two germline ends. The CDR3, as DNA: TGTGCCAGCAGTGAACTAGCAAACACCGGGGAGCTGTTTTTT. Translating gives CASSELANTGELFF.

This clone was seen only a few times. This chain joins TRBV7-2 and TRBJ2-5, with 9 bases identical to TRBD1. Germline V gene sequence: CDR1 SGHTA, CDR2 FQGNSA. This CDR3 has 15 amino acids. The J segment lost 2 bases and the V segment lost 4 bases, leaving 5 bases of the junction unmatched. CDR3 loop: CASSSGTGRQETQYF. The CDR3 DNA follows: TGTGCCAGCAGCTCCGGGACAGGGAGACAAGAGACCCAGTACTTC.

The chain is built from TRBV11-3 and TRBJ2-7, with D perhaps TRBD2 (5 bases). Germline loops: CDR1 SGHNT, CDR2 YENEEA. The ends were cut back, 5 bases at V and 7 bases at J, with 9 bases in the middle. The CDR3 is 11 amino acids. The CDR3 sequence: CASSRTEEQYF. In nucleotides, the CDR3 is TGTGCCAGCAGCCGGACTGAAGAGCAGTACTTC.

The rearrangement joins TRBV6-6 to TRBJ2-4, with 10 bases lining up with TRBD1. The V gene's germline CDR1 is MNHNY and CDR2 SVGAGI (reference sequence). V shed 5 bases and J 5 bases; nucleotides not matched to a gene: 6. The CDR3 loop spans 15 amino acids. CDR3 sequence reads: CASSRTGGRENIQYF. The DNA for the CDR3 is TGTGCCAGCAGTCGGACAGGGGGTCGTGAAAACATTCAGTACTTC.

V and J are TRBV5-1 and TRBJ1-3, with unresolved D. Trimming removed 1 base from V and 4 bases from J, with 12 bases in between. Germline V gene lookup returns CDR1 SGHRS and CDR2 YFSETQ. There are 15 residues in the CDR3. The CDR3 loop reads CASSLSGGSGNTIYF. The CDR3 bases are TGCGCCAGCAGCTTGTCAGGAGGGAGCGGAAACACCATATATTTT.

The rearrangement links TRBV19 to TRBJ2-2; D is unclear. The CDR3 has 14 amino acids. Germline V gene sequence: CDR1 LNHDA, CDR2 SQIVND (reference sequence). Trimming pared 4 bases from V and 1 base from J, leaving 7 bases between. Written as DNA, the CDR3 is TGTGCCAGTAGTACCCTAGGGAACACCGGGGAGCTGTTTTTT. This translates into CASSTLGNTGELFF.

This clone was found a few times. This chain joins TRBV29-1 and TRBJ2-1; 8 bases match TRBD1. Germline V CDR1 and CDR2: SQVTM, ANQGSEA. V trimming: 1 base; J trimming: 7 bases; junction bases outside the gene matches: 6. There are 14 residues in the CDR3. The CDR3 region has the DNA TGCAGCGTTGAAGGGACAGGGACGGGTAATGAGCAGTTCTTC. Protein product: CSVEGTGTGNEQFF.

The V call is TRBV28, the J call TRBJ2-7; TRBD1 aligns across 9 bases. The CDR3 has 17 residues. Trimming removed 5 bases from V and 1 base from J; junction bases left unmatched: 12. From germline, CDR1 is MDHEN and CDR2 SYDVKM. CDR3 region: CASSPPGQGSPSYEQYF. CDR3 bases: TGTGCCAGCAGTCCACCGGGACAGGGTAGTCCTTCCTACGAGCAGTACTTC.

The chain combines TRBV28 with TRBJ2-7; D may be TRBD1 (5 bases). The CDR3 is 13 residues long. V was cut by 4 bases and J by 4 bases, with 11 bases left in between. CDR1 and CDR2 (germline): MDHEN, SYDVKM. Written as DNA, the CDR3 is TGTGCCAGCAGTTCATTGACAGTATACGAGCAGTACTTC. Translation: CASSSLTVYEQYF.

J is TRBJ2-1 and V is TRBV7-2; D is ambiguous. Trimming removed 3 bases at V and 4 bases at J, with 10 bases between. This CDR3 is 14 amino acids long. From germline, CDR1 is SGHTA and CDR2 FQGNSA. CDR3 nucleotides: TGTGCCAGCAGCTTGGGTTGGAGTTACAATGAGCAGTTCTTC. Translating gives CASSLGWSYNEQFF.

This chain joins TRBV7-9 and TRBJ1-1; no reliable D call. The CDR3 length is 13 residues. Trimming removed 5 bases at V and 1 base at J, with 8 bases between. CDR1 is SEHNR, CDR2 FQNEAQ, per germline (reference sequence). Written as DNA, the CDR3 is TGTGCCAGCAGCCGTCCGTCGAACACTGAAGCTTTCTTT. It is translated as CASSRPSNTEAFF.

This chain joins TRBV18 and TRBJ1-1; tentative D call: TRBD1 (5 bases). The V gene's germline CDR1 is KGHSH and CDR2 LQKENI. V lost 2 bases to trimming and J lost 1 base, with 20 bases between them. The CDR3 has 18 amino acids. The CDR3 DNA reads TGTGCCAGCTCACCAAGAACGGGGGGATATTCCCCGAACACTGAAGCTTTCTTT. It specifies CASSPRTGGYSPNTEAFF.

The chain combines TRBV4-1 with TRBJ2-1, with no clear D. Trimming took off 2 bases at V and 8 bases at J, with 13 bases between the two ends. The length of the CDR3 is 14 residues. The germline V gene encodes CDR1 MGHRA and CDR2 YSYEKL. As DNA, the CDR3 is TGCGCCAGCAGCCAAACCCAACTTACCCATGAGCAGTTCTTC. It translates to CASSQTQLTHEQFF.

CDR3 bases: TGCGCCAGCAGCCAAGAAGACAGTACTAATGAAAAACTGTTTTTT. Its protein product is CASSQEDSTNEKLFF. The chain carries TRBV4-3 and TRBJ1-4; possibly TRBD1 for D (5 bases). V was trimmed by 0 bases and J by 2 bases, leaving 7 bases between them. Looked up from germline, CDR1 is LGHNA and CDR2 is YSLEER. The CDR3 totals 15 residues.

The chain's CDR3 is CASSRTSGGSYEQYF. The DNA of the CDR3 is TGTGCCAGTAGTCGGACTAGCGGGGGCTCCTACGAGCAGTACTTC. The chain uses TRBV19 and TRBJ2-7; TRBD2 aligns across 13 bases. Germline assignment: CDR1 LNHDA and CDR2 SQIVND (reference sequence). V was clipped by 5 bases and J by 0 bases; unmatched bases: 1. CDR3 size: 15 residues.

The table lists this clone with a few counts. This sequence joins TRBV14 and TRBJ2-5, with 14 bases lining up with TRBD2. The length of the CDR3 is 15 residues. CDR1 and CDR2 from the germline V gene are SGHDN and FVKESK. With 5 bases clipped from V and 7 bases from J, the junction kept 6 bases outside the gene matches. This CDR3 reads CASSYGLAGGGTQYF. Here the CDR3 DNA reads TGTGCCAGCAGCTATGGACTAGCGGGAGGAGGGACCCAGTACTTC.

This clone turned up a few times. This chain joins TRBV18 and TRBJ2-2, with D hard to call. The CDR3 has 15 amino acids. V lost 2 bases to trimming and J lost 8 bases, with 15 bases between them. Germline assignment: CDR1 KGHSH and CDR2 LQKENI. CDR3 amino acids: CASSPSLIHRGELFF. CDR3 nucleotide sequence: TGTGCCAGCTCACCAAGTCTCATCCATCGGGGGGAGCTGTTTTTT. Using reference TRBV18 and TRBJ2-2 for the parts outside the CDR3, the full variable domain is NAGVMQNPRHLVRRRGQEARLRCSPMKGHSHVYWYRQLPEEGLKFMVYLQKENIIDESGMPKERFSAEFPKEGPSILRIQQVVRGDSAAYFCASSPSLIHRGELFFGEGSRLTVL.

This clone has only one observation. The J gene is TRBJ2-5, the V gene TRBV7-2; D is unresolved. The CDR3 sequence is 12 residues long. Per the germline V gene, CDR1 is SGHTA and CDR2 is FQGNSA. Trimming stripped 1 base from V and 4 bases from J, with 4 bases between. The CDR3 nucleotides are TGTGCCAGCAGCTTAGATAGAGAGACCCAGTACTTC. Protein sequence: CASSLDRETQYF.

This chain links TRBV6-1 with TRBJ1-2; maybe TRBD1 (6 bases). Germline lookup yields CDR1 MNHNS and CDR2 SASEGT. The CDR3 extends over 15 amino acids. V gave up 1 base and J gave up 4 bases, with 13 bases separating them. CDR3 amino acids: CASSEVGGSGYGYTF. CDR3 bases: TGTGCCAGCAGTGAAGTAGGGGGATCGGGCTATGGCTACACCTTC.

The CDR3 region is CASSTGTEQFF. As DNA, the CDR3 is TGTGCCAGCAGCACCGGGACAGAGCAGTTCTTC. The chain combines TRBV25-1 with TRBJ2-1; the D gene is possibly TRBD1 (6 bases). The germline gives CDR1 MGHDK, CDR2 SYGVNS. This CDR3 region has 11 residues. With 6 bases removed from V and 10 bases from J, the gap between germline ends came to 10 bases.

The V and J genes are TRBV29-1 and TRBJ2-7; D perhaps matches TRBD1 (6 bases). The CDR3 consists of 13 residues. Trimming pared 2 bases from V and 6 bases from J, leaving 14 bases between. Looked up from germline, CDR1 is SQVTM and CDR2 is ANQGSEA. In DNA form, the CDR3 reads TGCAGCGTTGAATCAGGGGTTGTTAGCGAGCAGTACTTC. Residues: CSVESGVVSEQYF.